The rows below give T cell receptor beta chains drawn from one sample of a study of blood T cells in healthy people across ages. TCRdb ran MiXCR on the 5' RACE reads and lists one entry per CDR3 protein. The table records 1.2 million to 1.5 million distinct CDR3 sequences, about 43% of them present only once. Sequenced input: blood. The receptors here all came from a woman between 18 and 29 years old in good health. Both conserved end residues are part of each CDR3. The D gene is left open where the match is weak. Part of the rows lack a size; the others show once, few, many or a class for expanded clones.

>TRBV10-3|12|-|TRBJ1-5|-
CAISGVNQPQHF
TGTGCCATCAGTGGAGTCAATCAGCCCCAGCATTTT
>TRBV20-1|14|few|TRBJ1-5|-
CSARNRNSNQPQHF
TGCAGTGCTAGGAACAGGAATAGCAATCAGCCCCAGCATTTT
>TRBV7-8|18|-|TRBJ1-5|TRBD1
CASSLTLGQDYSNQPQHF
TGTGCCAGCAGCTTAACCCTGGGACAGGACTATAGCAATCAGCCCCAGCATTTT
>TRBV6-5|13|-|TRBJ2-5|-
CASSINRAVTQYF
TGTGCCAGCAGTATAAACAGGGCTGTGACCCAGTACTTC
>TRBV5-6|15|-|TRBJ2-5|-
CASSLGTLAEETQYF
TGTGCCAGCAGCTTGGGGACATTAGCGGAAGAGACCCAGTACTTC
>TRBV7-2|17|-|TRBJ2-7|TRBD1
CASSPLGQRISYNEQYF
TGTGCCAGCAGCCCGTTGGGACAGAGAATATCATACAATGAGCAGTACTTC
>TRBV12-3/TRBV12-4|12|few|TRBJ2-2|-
CASSLSRGELFF
TGTGCCAGCTCCCTGAGCCGCGGGGAGCTGTTTTTT
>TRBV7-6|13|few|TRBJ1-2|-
CASSSFRGGGYTF
TGTGCCAGCAGCTCTTTCAGGGGTGGAGGCTACACCTTC
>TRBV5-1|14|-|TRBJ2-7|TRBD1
CASSLLQGADEQYF
TGCGCCAGCAGCTTGTTACAGGGGGCAGACGAGCAGTACTTC
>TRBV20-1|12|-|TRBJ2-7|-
CSASRKRDEQYF
TGCAGTGCTAGTCGGAAAAGGGACGAGCAGTACTTC
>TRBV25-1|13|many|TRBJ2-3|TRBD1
CASSVGGADTQYF
TGTGCCAGCAGTGTAGGGGGCGCAGATACGCAGTATTTT
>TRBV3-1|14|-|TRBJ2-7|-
CASSQDLGPSAQYF
TGTGCCAGCAGCCAAGATTTGGGGCCTAGCGCGCAGTACTTC
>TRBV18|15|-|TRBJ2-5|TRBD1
CASSPPVSGGETQYF
TGTGCCAGCTCACCACCGGTATCAGGGGGAGAGACCCAGTACTTC
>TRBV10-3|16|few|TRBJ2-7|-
CAISVPGGSGPYEQYF
TGTGCCATCAGTGTGCCCGGGGGTAGCGGTCCCTACGAGCAGTACTTC
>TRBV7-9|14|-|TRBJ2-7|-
CASSLLAGTHEQYF
TGTGCCAGCAGCTTATTGGCAGGGACCCACGAGCAGTACTTC
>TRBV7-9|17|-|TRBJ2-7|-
CASSLSRVGSVAYEQYF
TGTGCCAGCAGCTTATCCCGAGTTGGATCCGTAGCCTACGAGCAGTACTTC
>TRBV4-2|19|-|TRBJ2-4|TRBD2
CASSQDSYSGRAINNEQYF
TGTGCCAGCAGCCAAGATAGCTATAGCGGGAGGGCCATAAACAATGAGCAGTACTTC
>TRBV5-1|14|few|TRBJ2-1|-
CASSSPGGGNEQFF
TGCGCCAGCAGCTCCCCGGGGGGCGGTAATGAGCAGTTCTTC
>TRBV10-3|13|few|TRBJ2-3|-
CAIRQGTTDTQYF
TGTGCCATCAGGCAGGGGACCACAGATACGCAGTATTTT
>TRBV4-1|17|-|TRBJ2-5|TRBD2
CASSQRVLAGGQETQYF
TGCGCCAGCAGCCAGAGAGTACTAGCGGGGGGACAAGAGACCCAGTACTTC
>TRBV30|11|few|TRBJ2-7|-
CAWSDSYEQYF
TGTGCCTGGAGTGATTCCTACGAGCAGTACTTC
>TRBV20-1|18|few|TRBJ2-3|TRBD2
CSARDPGLAGVRTDTQYF
TGCAGTGCTAGAGATCCGGGACTAGCGGGAGTGAGGACAGATACGCAGTATTTT
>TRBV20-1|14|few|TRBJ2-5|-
CSAPLTGRAETQYF
TGCAGTGCCCCCTTAACAGGGAGGGCAGAGACCCAGTACTTC
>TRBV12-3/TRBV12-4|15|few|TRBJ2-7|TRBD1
CASSSTGQGAIEQYF
TGTGCCAGCAGTTCGACGGGACAGGGGGCGATCGAGCAGTACTTC
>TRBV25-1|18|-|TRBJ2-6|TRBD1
CASSDRDRVYSGANVLTF
TGTGCCAGCAGTGACCGGGACAGGGTCTATTCTGGGGCCAACGTCCTGACTTTC
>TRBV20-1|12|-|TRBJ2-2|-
CGGWSVDGELFF
TGCGGGGGGTGGAGCGTGGACGGGGAGCTGTTTTTT
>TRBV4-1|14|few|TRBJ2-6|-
CASSKGYGANVLTF
TGCGCCAGCAGTAAGGGGTATGGGGCCAACGTCCTGACTTTC
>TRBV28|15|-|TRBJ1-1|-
CASRTPGRMNTEAFF
TGTGCCAGCAGGACCCCCGGGAGGATGAACACTGAAGCTTTCTTT
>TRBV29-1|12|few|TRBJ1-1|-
CSVEEWNTEAFF
TGCAGCGTTGAAGAGTGGAACACTGAAGCTTTCTTT
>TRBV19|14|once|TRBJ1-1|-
CASSISGGGTEAFF
TGTGCCAGTAGTATATCAGGAGGAGGCACTGAAGCTTTCTTT
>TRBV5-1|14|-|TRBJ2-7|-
CASSRNRDVVKQYF
TGCGCCAGCAGCCGCAATCGGGACGTTGTCAAGCAGTACTTC
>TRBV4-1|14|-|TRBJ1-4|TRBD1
CASSLDRVGAELFF
TGCGCCAGCAGCCTAGACAGGGTCGGTGCCGAACTGTTTTTT
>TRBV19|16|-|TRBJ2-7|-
CASSIDPATRTGEQYF
TGTGCTAGTAGTATAGATCCCGCGACACGGACGGGAGAGCAGTACTTC
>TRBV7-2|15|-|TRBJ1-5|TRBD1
CASSELTGARLAQHF
TGTGCCAGCAGCGAACTGACAGGGGCGCGTTTGGCCCAGCATTTT
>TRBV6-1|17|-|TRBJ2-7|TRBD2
CASSGLAGRNVYNEQYF
TGTGCCAGCAGTGGTCTAGCGGGTAGGAACGTGTACAATGAGCAGTACTTC
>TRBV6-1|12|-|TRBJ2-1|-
CASSEPNNEQFF
TGTGCCAGCAGTGAACCTAACAATGAGCAGTTCTTC
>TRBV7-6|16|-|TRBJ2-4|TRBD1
CASSSRDRTTLNIQYF
TGTGCCAGTAGCTCCCGGGACAGGACTACCCTTAACATTCAGTACTTC
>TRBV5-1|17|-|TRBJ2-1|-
CASSSGGAGSLYNEQFF
TGCGCCAGCAGCTCCGGAGGGGCAGGGAGCCTCTACAATGAGCAGTTCTTC
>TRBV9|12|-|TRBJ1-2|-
CASSGTGFGYTF
TGTGCCAGCAGCGGCACAGGGTTCGGCTACACCTTC
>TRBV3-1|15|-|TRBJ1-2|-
CASTPGAGIVYGYTF
TGTGCCAGCACCCCAGGGGCCGGGATTGTTTATGGCTACACCTTC
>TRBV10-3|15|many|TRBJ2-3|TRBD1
CAISSGTGSTDTQYF
TGTGCCATCAGCTCGGGGACAGGGAGCACAGATACGCAGTATTTT
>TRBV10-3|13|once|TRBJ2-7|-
CAIRRIGAYEQYF
TGTGCCATCAGGCGGATCGGGGCCTACGAGCAGTACTTC
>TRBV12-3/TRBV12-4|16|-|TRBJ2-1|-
CASSPRGAGKYNEQFF
TGTGCCAGCAGCCCTAGGGGAGCGGGCAAATACAATGAGCAGTTCTTC
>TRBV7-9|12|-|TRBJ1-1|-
CAGSPGQFEAFF
TGTGCCGGCAGCCCCGGACAGTTTGAAGCTTTCTTT
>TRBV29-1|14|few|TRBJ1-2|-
CSVEEADRNYGYTF
TGCAGCGTTGAGGAAGCAGACAGGAACTATGGCTACACCTTC
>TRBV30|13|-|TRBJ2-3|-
CAWSVRFPDTQYF
TGTGCCTGGAGTGTACGATTCCCAGATACGCAGTATTTT
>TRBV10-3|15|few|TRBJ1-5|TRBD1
CAISERGQLNQPQHF
TGTGCCATCAGTGAGAGGGGACAGCTCAATCAGCCCCAGCATTTT
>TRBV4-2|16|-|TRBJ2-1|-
CASSQGSQGTYNEQFF
TGTGCCAGCAGCCAAGGCTCACAGGGAACCTACAATGAGCAGTTCTTC
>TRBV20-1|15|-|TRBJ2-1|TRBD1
CSARSPDRVYNEQFF
TGCAGTGCTAGGTCCCCGGACAGGGTTTACAATGAGCAGTTCTTC
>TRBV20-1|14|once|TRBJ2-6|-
CSAPQQPGANVLTF
TGCAGTGCCCCCCAACAACCTGGGGCCAACGTCCTGACTTTC
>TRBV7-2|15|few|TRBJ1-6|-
CASSPLAGGNSPLHF
TGTGCCAGCAGTCCCCTGGCAGGAGGGAATTCACCCCTCCACTTT
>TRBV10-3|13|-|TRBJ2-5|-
CAISGGISETQYF
TGTGCCATCAGTGGGGGGATTTCGGAGACCCAGTACTTC
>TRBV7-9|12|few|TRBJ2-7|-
CASSLPADSLYF
TGTGCCAGCAGCTTACCGGCAGACTCTCTGTACTTC
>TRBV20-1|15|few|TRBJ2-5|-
CSASTPSRNQETQYF
TGCAGTGCTAGTACCCCATCTAGAAACCAAGAGACCCAGTACTTC
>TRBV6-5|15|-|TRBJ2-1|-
CASSYVDYAYNEQFF
TGTGCCAGCAGTTATGTGGACTACGCCTACAATGAGCAGTTCTTC
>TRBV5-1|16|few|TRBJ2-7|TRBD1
CASKKTGGTTYNEQYF
TGCGCCAGCAAAAAGACAGGGGGCACAACCTACAATGAGCAGTACTTC
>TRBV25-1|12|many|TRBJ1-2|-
CASSISSYGYTF
TGTGCCAGCAGTATAAGTAGCTATGGCTACACCTTC